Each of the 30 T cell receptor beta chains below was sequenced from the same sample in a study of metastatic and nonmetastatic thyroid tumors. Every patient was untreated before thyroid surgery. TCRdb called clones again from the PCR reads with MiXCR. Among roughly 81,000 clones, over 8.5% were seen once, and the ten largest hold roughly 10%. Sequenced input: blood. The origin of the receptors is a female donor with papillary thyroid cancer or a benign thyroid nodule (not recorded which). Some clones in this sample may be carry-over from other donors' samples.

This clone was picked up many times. CDR3 nucleotide sequence: TGTGCCACCGCCCCGGACAGTTACACTGAAGCTTTCTTT. This encodes CATAPDSYTEAFF. The J gene is TRBJ1-1, the V gene TRBV19, with D possibly being TRBD1 (6 bases). The CDR3 loop spans 13 amino acids. The germline V gene has CDR1 LNHDA and CDR2 SQIVND (reference sequence). V was clipped by 10 bases and J by 3 bases, with 15 bases between them.

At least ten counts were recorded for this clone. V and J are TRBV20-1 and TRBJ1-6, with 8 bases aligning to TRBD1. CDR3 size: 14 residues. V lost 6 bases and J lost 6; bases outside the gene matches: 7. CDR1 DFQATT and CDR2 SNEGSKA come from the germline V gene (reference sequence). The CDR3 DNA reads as TGCAGTGCCCCGGACAGGGAAAGTAATTCACCCCTCCACTTT. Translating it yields CSAPDRESNSPLHF.

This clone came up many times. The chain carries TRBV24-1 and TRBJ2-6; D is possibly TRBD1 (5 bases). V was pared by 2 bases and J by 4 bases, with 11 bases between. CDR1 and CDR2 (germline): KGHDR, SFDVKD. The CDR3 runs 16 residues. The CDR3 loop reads CATSDSQGSGANVLTF. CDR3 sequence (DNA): TGTGCCACCAGTGATTCTCAGGGATCCGGGGCCAACGTCCTGACTTTC.

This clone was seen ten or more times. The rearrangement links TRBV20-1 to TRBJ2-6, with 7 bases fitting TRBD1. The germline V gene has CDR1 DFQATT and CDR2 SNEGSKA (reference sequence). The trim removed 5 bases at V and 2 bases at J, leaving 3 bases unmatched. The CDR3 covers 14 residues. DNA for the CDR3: TGCAGTGCTTCTACAGGGGCTGGGGCCAACGTCCTGACTTTC. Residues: CSASTGAGANVLTF.

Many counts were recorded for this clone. The CDR3 nucleotides read TGTGCCAGCAGCTCCCGGGACAGGGGCTACGAGCAGTACTTC. Translated, it gives CASSSRDRGYEQYF. The V and J genes are TRBV5-4 and TRBJ2-7; 10 bases map to TRBD1. Germline trimming cut 3 bases from V and 3 bases from J; bases unmatched to any gene: 3. Looked up from germline, CDR1 is SGHNT and CDR2 is YYREEE (reference sequence). This CDR3 has 14 amino acids.

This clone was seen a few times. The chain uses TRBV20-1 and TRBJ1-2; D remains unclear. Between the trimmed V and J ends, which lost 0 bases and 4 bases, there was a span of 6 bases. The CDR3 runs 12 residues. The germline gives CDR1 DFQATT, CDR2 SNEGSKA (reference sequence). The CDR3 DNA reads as TGCAGTGCTAGAGATCATCTCTATGGCTACACCTTC. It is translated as CSARDHLYGYTF.

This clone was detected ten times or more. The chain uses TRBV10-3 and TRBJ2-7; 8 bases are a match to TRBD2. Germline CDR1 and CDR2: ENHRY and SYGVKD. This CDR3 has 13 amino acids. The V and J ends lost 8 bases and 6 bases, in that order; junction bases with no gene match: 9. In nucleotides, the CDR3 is TGTGCCATCCAGGGCGGGGGGCGCGGCGAGCAGTACTTC. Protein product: CAIQGGGRGEQYF.

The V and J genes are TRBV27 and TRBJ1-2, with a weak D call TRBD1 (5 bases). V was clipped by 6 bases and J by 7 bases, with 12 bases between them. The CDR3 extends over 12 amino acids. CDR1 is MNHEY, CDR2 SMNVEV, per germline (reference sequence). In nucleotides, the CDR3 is TGTGCCAGCAGAAGAGGGGTTGGTGGCTACACCTTC. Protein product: CASRRGVGGYTF.

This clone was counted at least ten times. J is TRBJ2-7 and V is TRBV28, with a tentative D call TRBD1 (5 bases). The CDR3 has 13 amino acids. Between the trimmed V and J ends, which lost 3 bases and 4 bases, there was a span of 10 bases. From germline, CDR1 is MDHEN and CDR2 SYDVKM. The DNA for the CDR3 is TGTGCCAGCAGTTTGGGGCTGTGGTACGAGCAGTACTTC. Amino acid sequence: CASSLGLWYEQYF.

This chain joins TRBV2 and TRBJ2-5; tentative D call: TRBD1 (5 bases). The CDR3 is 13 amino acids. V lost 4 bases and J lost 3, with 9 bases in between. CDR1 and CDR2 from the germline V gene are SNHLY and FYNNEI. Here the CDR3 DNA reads TGTGCCAGCAGTGTGGGCAGGGAAGAGACCCAGTACTTC. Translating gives CASSVGREETQYF.

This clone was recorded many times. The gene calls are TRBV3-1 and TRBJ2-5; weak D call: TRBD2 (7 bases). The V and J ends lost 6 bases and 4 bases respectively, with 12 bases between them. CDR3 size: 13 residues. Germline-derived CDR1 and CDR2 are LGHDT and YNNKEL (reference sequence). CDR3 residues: CASRSGGGETQYF. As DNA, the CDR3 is TGTGCCAGCAGGTCGGGGGGCGGAGAGACCCAGTACTTC.

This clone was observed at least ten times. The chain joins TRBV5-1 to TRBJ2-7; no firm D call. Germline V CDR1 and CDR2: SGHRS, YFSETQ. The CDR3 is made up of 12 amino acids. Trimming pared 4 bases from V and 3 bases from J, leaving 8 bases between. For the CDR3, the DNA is TGCGCCAGCAGCGTAGACAACTACGAGCAGTACTTC. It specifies CASSVDNYEQYF.

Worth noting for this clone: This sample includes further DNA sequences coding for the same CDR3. The CDR3 DNA reads as TGTGCCAACTCCCTCGAGGGGGGACCCTCGGAGCAGTACTTC. This translates into CANSLEGGPSEQYF. The genes are TRBV10-3 and TRBJ2-7; D could derive from TRBD1 or TRBD2 (6 bases each). Germline CDR1 is ENHRY and CDR2 is SYGVKD. CDR3 length: 14 amino acids. With 10 bases removed from V and 7 bases from J, the gap between germline ends came to 23 bases.

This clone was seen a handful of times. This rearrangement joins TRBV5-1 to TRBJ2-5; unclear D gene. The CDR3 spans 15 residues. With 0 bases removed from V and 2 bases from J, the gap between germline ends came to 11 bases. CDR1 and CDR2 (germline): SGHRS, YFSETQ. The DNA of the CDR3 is TGCGCCAGCAGCTTGGGCTCCCCCTCACAAGAGACCCAGTACTTC. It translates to CASSLGSPSQETQYF. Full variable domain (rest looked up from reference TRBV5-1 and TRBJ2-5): KAGVTQTPRYLIKTRGQQVTLSCSPISGHRSVSWYQQTPGQGLQFLFEYFSETQRNKGNFPGRFSGRQFSNSRSEMNVSTLELGDSALYLCASSLGSPSQETQYFGPGTRLLVL.

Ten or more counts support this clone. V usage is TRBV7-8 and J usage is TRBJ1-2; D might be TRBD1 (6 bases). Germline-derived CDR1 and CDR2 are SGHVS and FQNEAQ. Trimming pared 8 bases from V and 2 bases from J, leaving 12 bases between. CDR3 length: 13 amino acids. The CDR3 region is CASAGDFNYGYTF. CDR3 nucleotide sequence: TGTGCCAGCGCAGGGGACTTCAACTATGGCTACACCTTC.

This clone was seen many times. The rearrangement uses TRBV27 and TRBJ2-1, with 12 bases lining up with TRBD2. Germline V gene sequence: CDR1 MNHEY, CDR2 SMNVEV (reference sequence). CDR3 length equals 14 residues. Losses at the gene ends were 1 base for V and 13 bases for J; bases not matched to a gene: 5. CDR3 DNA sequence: TGTGCCAGCAGTTTATTCGCTAGCGGGGGGGTTCAGTTCTTC. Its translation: CASSLFASGGVQFF.

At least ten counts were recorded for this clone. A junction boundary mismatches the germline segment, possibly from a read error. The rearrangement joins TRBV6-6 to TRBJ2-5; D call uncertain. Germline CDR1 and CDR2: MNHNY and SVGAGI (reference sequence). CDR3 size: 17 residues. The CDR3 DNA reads TGTGCCGGCAGTTACTCGAACAACCCTTCGGGCCAAGAGACCCAGTACTTC. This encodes CAGSYSNNPSGQETQYF.

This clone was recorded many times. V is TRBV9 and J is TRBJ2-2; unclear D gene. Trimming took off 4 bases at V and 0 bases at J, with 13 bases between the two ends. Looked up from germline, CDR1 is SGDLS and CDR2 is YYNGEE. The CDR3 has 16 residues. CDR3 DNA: TGTGCCAGCAGCCCCCGTGAAGGGACGAACACCGGGGAGCTGTTTTTT. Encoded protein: CASSPREGTNTGELFF.

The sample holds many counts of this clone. The CDR3 loop is CASSLLGAGDIQYF. The DNA for the CDR3 is TGTGCCAGCAGTTTATTGGGGGCTGGAGACATTCAGTACTTC. V and J are TRBV27 and TRBJ2-4; D is possibly TRBD1 (6 bases). Germline CDR1 reads MNHEY; CDR2 reads SMNVEV (reference sequence). Trimming took off 1 base at V and 8 bases at J, with 12 bases between the two ends. This CDR3 comprises 14 residues.

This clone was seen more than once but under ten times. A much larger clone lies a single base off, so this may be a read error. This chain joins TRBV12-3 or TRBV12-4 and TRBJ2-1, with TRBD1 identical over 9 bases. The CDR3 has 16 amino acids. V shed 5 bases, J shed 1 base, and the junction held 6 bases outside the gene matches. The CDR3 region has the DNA TGTGCCAGCAGTACCTGGGACAGGGTATCCTACAATGAGCAGTTCTTC. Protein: CASSTWDRVSYNEQFF.

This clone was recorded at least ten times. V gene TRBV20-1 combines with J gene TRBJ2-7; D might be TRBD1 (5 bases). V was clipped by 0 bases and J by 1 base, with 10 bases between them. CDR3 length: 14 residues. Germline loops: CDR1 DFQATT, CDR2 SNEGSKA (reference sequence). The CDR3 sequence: CSARDDSHSYEQYF. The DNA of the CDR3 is TGCAGTGCTAGAGATGACAGCCATTCCTACGAGCAGTACTTC.

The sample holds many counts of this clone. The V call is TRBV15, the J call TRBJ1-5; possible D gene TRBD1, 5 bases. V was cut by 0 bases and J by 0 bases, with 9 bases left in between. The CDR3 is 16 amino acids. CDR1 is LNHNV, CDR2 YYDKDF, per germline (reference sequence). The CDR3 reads CATSRDGGDSNQPQHF. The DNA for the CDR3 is TGTGCCACCAGCAGAGATGGAGGGGATAGCAATCAGCCCCAGCATTTT.

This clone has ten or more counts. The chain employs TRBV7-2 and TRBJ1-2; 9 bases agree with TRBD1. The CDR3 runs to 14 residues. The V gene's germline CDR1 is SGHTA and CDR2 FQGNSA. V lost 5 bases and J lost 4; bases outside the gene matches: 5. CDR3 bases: TGTGCCAGCAGCCATGGGACAGGGTCCTATGGCTACACCTTC. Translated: CASSHGTGSYGYTF.

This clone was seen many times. As DNA, the CDR3 is TGCGCCAGCACGGGATCCCATGAGCAGTTCTTC. Protein product: CASTGSHEQFF. The chain carries TRBV5-1 and TRBJ2-1, with a tentative D call TRBD2 (5 bases). Germline CDR1 is SGHRS and CDR2 is YFSETQ. The germline V and J ends were trimmed by 6 bases and 8 bases, with 9 bases remaining between them. The CDR3 extends over 11 amino acids.

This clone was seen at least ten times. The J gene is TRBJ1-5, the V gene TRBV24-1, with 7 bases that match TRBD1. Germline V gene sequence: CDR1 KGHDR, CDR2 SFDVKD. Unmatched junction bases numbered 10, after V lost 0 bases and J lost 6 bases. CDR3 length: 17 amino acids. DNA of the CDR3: TGTGCCACCAGTGATTTGCAAGGTGACAGGGTGGGTCAGCCCCAGCATTTT. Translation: CATSDLQGDRVGQPQHF.

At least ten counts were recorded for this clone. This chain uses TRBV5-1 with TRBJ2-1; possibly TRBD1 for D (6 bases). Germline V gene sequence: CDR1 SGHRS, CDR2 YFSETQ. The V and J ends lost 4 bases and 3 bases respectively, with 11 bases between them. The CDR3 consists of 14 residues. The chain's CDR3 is CASSQGQNYNEQFF. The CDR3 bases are TGCGCCAGCAGCCAGGGACAAAACTACAATGAGCAGTTCTTC.

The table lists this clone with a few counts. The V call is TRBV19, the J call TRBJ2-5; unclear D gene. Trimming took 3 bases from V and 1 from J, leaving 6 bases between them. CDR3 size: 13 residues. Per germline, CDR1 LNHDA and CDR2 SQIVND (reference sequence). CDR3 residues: CASSIGIQETQYF. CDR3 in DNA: TGTGCCAGTAGTATCGGCATCCAAGAGACCCAGTACTTC.

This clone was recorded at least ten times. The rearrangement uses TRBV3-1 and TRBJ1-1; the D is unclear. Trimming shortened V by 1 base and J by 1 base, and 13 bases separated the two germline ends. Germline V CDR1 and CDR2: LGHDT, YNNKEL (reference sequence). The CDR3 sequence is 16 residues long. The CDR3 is CASSQGIPGTNTEAFF. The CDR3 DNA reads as TGTGCCAGCAGCCAAGGGATCCCTGGCACGAACACTGAAGCTTTCTTT.

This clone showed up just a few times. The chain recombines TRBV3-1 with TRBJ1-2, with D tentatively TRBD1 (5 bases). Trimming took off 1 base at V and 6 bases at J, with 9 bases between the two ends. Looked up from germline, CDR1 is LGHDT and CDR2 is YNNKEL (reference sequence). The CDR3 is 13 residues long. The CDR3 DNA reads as TGTGCCAGCAGCCAAGGCAGGGTTGATGGCTACACCTTC. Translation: CASSQGRVDGYTF.

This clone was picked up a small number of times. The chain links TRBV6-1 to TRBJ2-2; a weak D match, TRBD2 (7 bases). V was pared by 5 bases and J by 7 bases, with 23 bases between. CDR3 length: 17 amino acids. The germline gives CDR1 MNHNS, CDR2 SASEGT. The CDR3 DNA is TGTGCCAGCAGTCCCCGCCCCCCCGGGGAGGGGGTCGGGGAGCTGTTTTTT. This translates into CASSPRPPGEGVGELFF.